This entry features one T cell receptor (beta chain) sequence. Its antigen is not identified. The table came from immunoSEQ multiplex PCR; TCRdb's copy has only in-frame clones and leaves some out. This repertoire shows roughly 110,000 clones, more than 85% found once; its top ten account for 1.2%. The data were taken from a study of graft-versus-host responses after intestinal transplantation. About the research overall: Recipients had transplants, and these were multivisceral, liver-intestinal, or isolated intestinal. Anti-thymocyte globulin induction, then tacrolimus and steroids for around 3 years, went to all recipients. Study results and limitations: The recipient marrow held GvH clones, and some of them showed up first in ileum or blood. Clonal ratios of graft-versus-host to host-versus-graft in allografts were high for patients exhibiting graft-donor T cell macrochimerism.

The CDR3 consists of 15 residues. V lost 2 bases and J 6 bases, leaving 16 bases between the germline ends. Germline CDR1 and CDR2: SEHNR and FQNEAQ (reference sequence). This TCR was recovered from a human donor who was the organ donor for an intestinal transplant. Material: unstimulated CD8+ T cells sorted from spleen or lymph node cells, obtained before transplant. This rearrangement joins TRBV7-9 to TRBJ1-1; D unclear. Here the CDR3 DNA reads TGTGCCAGCAGCTTATTCCGACGGAGCGAGTCTGAAGCTTTCTTT. Encoded protein: CASSLFRRSESEAFF.